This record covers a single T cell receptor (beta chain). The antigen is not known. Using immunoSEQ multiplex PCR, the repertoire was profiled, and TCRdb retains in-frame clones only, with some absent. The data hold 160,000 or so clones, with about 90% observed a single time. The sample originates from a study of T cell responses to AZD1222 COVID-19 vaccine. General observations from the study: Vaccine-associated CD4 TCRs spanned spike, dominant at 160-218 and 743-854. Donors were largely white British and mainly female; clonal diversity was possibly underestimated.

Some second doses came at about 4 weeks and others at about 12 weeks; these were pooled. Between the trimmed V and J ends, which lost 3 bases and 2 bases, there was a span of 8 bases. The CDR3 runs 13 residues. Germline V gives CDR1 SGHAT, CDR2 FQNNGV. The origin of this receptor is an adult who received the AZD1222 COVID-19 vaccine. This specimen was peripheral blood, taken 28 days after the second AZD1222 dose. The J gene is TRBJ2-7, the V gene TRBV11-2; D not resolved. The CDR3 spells CASSFTETYEQYF. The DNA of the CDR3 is TGTGCCAGCAGCTTTACAGAAACCTACGAGCAGTACTTC.